These T cell receptor beta chains were read from a single sample in a study of OX40 agonist ivuxolimab in advanced cancers. Profiling relied on immunoSEQ multiplex PCR, and the TCRdb table lists in-frame clones only, not all of them. There are 40,000 to 55,000 clones in the sample; 85% to 95% occur only once, and approximately 25% lies in the top ten. The material was CD4+ or CD8+ T cells sorted from blood, obtained in a trial of the OX40 agonist ivuxolimab. The source is an adult with an advanced solid tumor such as melanoma, head and neck, liver or kidney cancer. CDR3s include the opening cysteine and the closing phenylalanine or tryptophan. D genes are given only for firm matches. The size field is filled for only some rows; it gives once, few, many or a size class.

D	V	J	size	DNA	CDR3
TRBD2	TRBV14	TRBJ2-3	-	TGTGCCAGCAGCGGAGCGGGACGGGGGGATACGCAGTATTTT	CASSGAGRGDTQYF
-	TRBV7-9	TRBJ2-3	-	TGTGCCAGCAGCACCGTTTACCATACTAGCACAGATACGCAGTATTTT	CASSTVYHTSTDTQYF
-	TRBV5-6	TRBJ2-7	once	TGTGCCAGCAGCTTGGAATTTCGGGGCATGTACGAGCAGTACTTC	CASSLEFRGMYEQYF
-	TRBV6-5	TRBJ1-1	-	TGTGCCAGCAACCCCCCAGCAGGGACTGAAGCTTTCTTT	CASNPPAGTEAFF
-	TRBV28	TRBJ2-6	-	TGTGCCAGCACCCCTTCAGGAGACTTATCTGTTGGGGCCAACGTCCTGACTTTC	CASTPSGDLSVGANVLTF
-	TRBV27	TRBJ1-5	-	TGTGCCAGCAGGGAGGGGGGTAGCAATCAGCCCCAGCATTTT	CASREGGSNQPQHF
TRBD2	TRBV9	TRBJ2-3	-	TGTGCCAGCGGACTAGCGGGAGGGTTCACAGATACGCAGTATTTT	CASGLAGGFTDTQYF
TRBD2	TRBV6-5	TRBJ2-3	-	TGTGCCAGCAGTAGTAGCGGGAGTGCCACAGATACGCAGTATTTT	CASSSSGSATDTQYF
-	TRBV15	TRBJ2-6	-	TGTGCCAGCAAAGGTGTCTCTGGGGCCAACGTCCTGACTTTC	CASKGVSGANVLTF
-	TRBV5-1	TRBJ2-2	-	TGCGCCAGCAGCTTTGTTGGGAACACCGGGGAGCTGTTTTTT	CASSFVGNTGELFF
-	TRBV19	TRBJ1-1	-	TGTGCCAGCTACTCCTCGGATCTGAACACTGAAGCTTTCTTT	CASYSSDLNTEAFF
TRBD2	TRBV6-5	TRBJ2-1	-	TGTGCCAGCAGTTACTATGCGGGAGTGGGCAATGAGCAGTTCTTC	CASSYYAGVGNEQFF
TRBD1	TRBV28	TRBJ2-1	-	TGTGCCAGCACTCTTCCGTGGGGACAGGGGAAGCATGAGCAGTTCTTC	CASTLPWGQGKHEQFF
TRBD2	TRBV15	TRBJ2-7	-	TGTGCCACCAGCATGCGGGAGATAGACTACGAGCAGTACTTC	CATSMREIDYEQYF
-	TRBV28	TRBJ2-3	-	TGTGCCAGCAGTTTATCTCAGGCAGCAGATACGCAGTATTTT	CASSLSQAADTQYF
TRBD2	TRBV5-6	TRBJ2-7	-	TGTGCCAGCACTCGTGGGACTAGCAACGTCTACGAGCAGTACTTC	CASTRGTSNVYEQYF
-	TRBV9	TRBJ2-1	-	TGTGCCAGCAGCGCGGACGGCCATGTGAGGGATGAGCAGTTCTTC	CASSADGHVRDEQFF
-	TRBV7-9	TRBJ2-3	once	TGTGCCAGCAACCCCGTGTTAACAGATACGCAGTATTTT	CASNPVLTDTQYF
-	TRBV28	TRBJ1-1	-	TGTGCCAGCAGTTTATTGCCCGGGAACCCTGAAGCTTTCTTT	CASSLLPGNPEAFF
TRBD1	TRBV23-1	TRBJ2-7	-	TGCGCCAGCAGTCGAACCGGGACAGGGGGTTACGAGCAGTACTTC	CASSRTGTGGYEQYF
-	TRBV1	TRBJ2-2	once	TGCACCAGCAGCCAACTCCCGAAGACGAACACCGGGGAGCTGTTTTTT	CTSSQLPKTNTGELFF
-	TRBV27	TRBJ2-2	-	TGTGCCAGCAGCCCGGGACGCTCTTTAAGTAACGGGGAGCTGTTTTTT	CASSPGRSLSNGELFF
-	TRBV21-1	TRBJ2-5	-	TGTGCCAGCAGCAAAGGGTACTTC	CASSKGYF
TRBD1	TRBV9	TRBJ1-2	-	TGTGCCAGCAGCCAAAGGACAGGGGGGAACTATGGCTACACCTTC	CASSQRTGGNYGYTF
-	TRBV10-3	TRBJ2-2	-	TGTGCCATCAGTGACCTCAGACGGACCAACACCGGGGAGCTGTTTTTT	CAISDLRRTNTGELFF
TRBD2	TRBV19	TRBJ2-2	-	TGTGCCAGTAGTGCCACTCGGGAGGGTGGGGCCGGGGAGCTGTTTTTT	CASSATREGGAGELFF
-	TRBV28	TRBJ2-2	-	TGTGCCAGCAGTTTATGGGCGGGCACGAACACCGGGGAGCTGTTTTTT	CASSLWAGTNTGELFF
TRBD1	TRBV5-5	TRBJ2-3	-	TGTGCCAGCAGCTCACTCGGGACAGGGGTCGCAGATACGCAGTATTTT	CASSSLGTGVADTQYF
-	TRBV13	TRBJ2-4	-	TGTGCCAGCAGGGGCCGGGACGCCAAAAACATTCAGTACTTC	CASRGRDAKNIQYF
TRBD2	TRBV13	TRBJ2-1	-	TGTGCCAGCAGCCCCCCCGGACTAGTCGGCTACAATGAGCAGTTCTTC	CASSPPGLVGYNEQFF
-	TRBV14	TRBJ1-2	-	TGTGCCAGCAGCGGTCACAGTAACTATGGCTACACCTTC	CASSGHSNYGYTF
-	TRBV19	TRBJ1-3	-	TGTGCCAGTATGGAATACTCTGGAAACACCATATATTTT	CASMEYSGNTIYF
TRBD1	TRBV28	TRBJ2-3	few	TGTGCCAGCAGTTGGGGACAGTTCAGCACAGATACGCAGTATTTT	CASSWGQFSTDTQYF
-	TRBV7-2	TRBJ1-2	-	TGTGCCAGCAGGACCGGGCATGGCTACACCTTC	CASRTGHGYTF
TRBD1	TRBV5-6	TRBJ1-6	-	TGTGCCAGCATCCATCGACAGGGGCGCCTCTATAATTCACCCCTCCACTTT	CASIHRQGRLYNSPLHF
TRBD2	TRBV27	TRBJ2-1	-	TGTGCCAGCAGTGACCCCCTAGCGGGGAGCTCCTACAATGAGCAGTTCTTC	CASSDPLAGSSYNEQFF
-	TRBV28	TRBJ1-1	-	TGTGCCATCTCAGGGACTGAAGCTTTCTTT	CAISGTEAFF
TRBD1	TRBV5-1	TRBJ2-2	-	TGCGCCAGCAGCTTGGTCCCGGGACAGGGAAACGCCGGGGAGCTGTTTTTT	CASSLVPGQGNAGELFF
TRBD1	TRBV7-6	TRBJ1-1	-	TGTGCCAGCAGCGCCTCCGGGACAGGGGAAGCTTTCTTT	CASSASGTGEAFF
-	TRBV13	TRBJ2-3	-	TGTGCCAGCAGCTCCCAGCGGAGGCTTACAGATACGCAGTATTTT	CASSSQRRLTDTQYF
-	TRBV7-2	TRBJ2-1	-	TGTGCCAGCAGCTCGAAGCAGTTCTTC	CASSSKQFF
-	TRBV27	TRBJ1-5	-	TGTGCCAGCAGTACTACCCGGCCCCGAGTTGAGCAGCCCCAGCATTTT	CASSTTRPRVEQPQHF
-	TRBV19	TRBJ1-1	-	TGTGCCAGTAGTATAGATCGGGGGACTGAAGCTTTCTTT	CASSIDRGTEAFF
TRBD2	TRBV11-1	TRBJ2-1	-	TGTGCCAGCAGCCCCCGACTAGCATTCTACAATGAGCAGTTCTTC	CASSPRLAFYNEQFF
-	TRBV4-3	TRBJ2-1	-	TGCGCCAGCAGCCAAGTCGTAGGAGTAGTCTCCTACAATGAGCAGTTCTTC	CASSQVVGVVSYNEQFF
TRBD1	TRBV5-6	TRBJ1-2	-	TGTGCCAGCAGCATCGGACAGGGTGCCTATGGCTACACCTTC	CASSIGQGAYGYTF
-	TRBV2	TRBJ2-6	-	TGTGCCAGCAGTGAATTAGCTGGGGCCAACGTCCTGACTTTC	CASSELAGANVLTF
TRBD2	TRBV7-2	TRBJ2-3	-	TGTGCCAGCAGCTTAGGGGCGGGAGTAAAAGATACGCAGTATTTT	CASSLGAGVKDTQYF
-	TRBV4-2	TRBJ1-1	few	TGTGCCAGCAGCCAAGATCCGGATCCCAAAGCTTTCTTT	CASSQDPDPKAFF
-	TRBV27	TRBJ1-1	-	TGTGCCAGCAGTCCCTGGGACTTGAACACTGAAGCTTTCTTT	CASSPWDLNTEAFF
TRBD1	TRBV6-5	TRBJ1-1	few	TGTGCCAGCAGTCGGAGGACAGGGATTGAAGCTTTCTTT	CASSRRTGIEAFF